Detailed here is one T cell receptor beta chain. Its antigen is not identified. Assay: immunoSEQ multiplex PCR; the TCRdb copy retains only in-frame clones and omits some. The table includes over 55,000 clones, 75% to 90% detected once. The sample belongs to a study of graft-versus-host responses after intestinal transplantation. About the research overall: Following induction with anti-thymocyte globulin, all recipients were given tacrolimus and steroids for three to four years.

Study-level points and caveats: GvH clones appeared in recipient marrow, some first in ileum or blood.

From germline, CDR1 is LNHNV and CDR2 YYDKDF (reference sequence). With V trimmed by 4 bases and J by 0 bases, 7 bases remained unmatched. This CDR3 has 16 residues. The V call is TRBV15, the J call TRBJ1-1; 8 nucleotides agree with TRBD1. The sample here was unstimulated CD4+ T cells sorted from spleen or lymph node cells, taken before transplant. The TCR comes from a human donor who was the organ donor for an intestinal transplant. The CDR3 protein is CATSIDRGSVNTEAFF. DNA for the CDR3: TGTGCCACCAGCATCGACAGGGGTTCAGTGAACACTGAAGCTTTCTTT.